These T cell receptor beta chains were read from a single sample in a study of T-cell reconstitution after alpha-beta-depleted transplantation in children. TCRdb reprocessed the PCR reads with MiXCR, giving one entry per CDR3 protein. The sample holds about 440,000 distinct CDR3 sequences, 43% seen once. Material: PBMCs, obtained before TCRalphabeta/CD19-depleted stem cell transplant. All receptors derive from a girl aged 2 to 10 with aplastic anemia, due to receive a stem cell transplant. The CDR3 runs from the conserved cysteine through the conserved F or W. The order of the fields is clone size, J gene, D gene, V gene, CDR3 DNA, CDR3 protein. The D gene is left open where the match is weak. Clone size is stated in some rows and not others, as once, few, many or a class when expanded.

many | TRBJ1-1 | TRBD1 | TRBV6-1 | TGTGCCAGCAGTGGGCGACAGGGGGTGAAGGGCCGCAGAGCTTTCTTT | CASSGRQGVKGRRAFF
many | TRBJ2-1 | - | TRBV27 | TGTGCCAGTTTATCGGCCAGCGCTAGCTCCTACAATGAGCAGTTCTTC | CASLSASASSYNEQFF
- | TRBJ2-3 | TRBD2 | TRBV20-1 | TGCAGTGCTAGAATCCTCTCGCTAGCGGGAGTAAGCACAGATACGCAGTATTTT | CSARILSLAGVSTDTQYF
- | TRBJ2-7 | - | TRBV13 | TGTGCCAGCAGCGGGAGACAGCTCTACGAGCAGTACTTC | CASSGRQLYEQYF
many | TRBJ2-7 | TRBD2 | TRBV15 | TGTGCCACCAGCTCCGGAATGACTAGCGGCTCCTCCTACGAGCAGTACTTC | CATSSGMTSGSSYEQYF
many | TRBJ2-7 | - | TRBV18 | TGTGCCAGCTCACCCCACTCCCGGGAAGAGCAGTACTTC | CASSPHSREEQYF
- | TRBJ2-7 | - | TRBV7-9 | TGTGCCAGCAGCTTAGGTCCAGGGAGTGAGCAGTACTTC | CASSLGPGSEQYF
- | TRBJ1-2 | - | TRBV6-1 | TGTGCCAGTGCGCTCCGGGACATAGATGGCTACACCTTC | CASALRDIDGYTF
- | TRBJ1-2 | TRBD1 | TRBV28 | TGTGCCAGCACCCCGGGACAGGGAACCTATGGCTACACCTTC | CASTPGQGTYGYTF
- | TRBJ2-7 | - | TRBV5-1 | TGCGCCAGCAGAGGGGTAGCGACCAGTAGCTCCTACGAGCAGTACTTC | CASRGVATSSSYEQYF
many | TRBJ2-7 | - | TRBV5-1 | TGCGCCAGCAGCTTGAACGGGGGAACCTACGAGCAGTACTTC | CASSLNGGTYEQYF
- | TRBJ2-1 | - | TRBV20-1 | TGCAGTGCTGAGACGGGCTTCGACTCCTACAATGAGCAGTTCTTC | CSAETGFDSYNEQFF
once | TRBJ2-2 | TRBD2 | TRBV19 | TGTGCCAGTATCGGGGGACTAGATTTAACCGGGGAGCTGTTTTTT | CASIGGLDLTGELFF
few | TRBJ2-6 | TRBD2 | TRBV11-1 | TGTGCCAGCAGCTCCCGGGCTAGCGGGGGTTTTGACGGGGCCAACGTCCTGACTTTC | CASSSRASGGFDGANVLTF
many | TRBJ2-6 | - | TRBV5-1 | TGCGCCAGCAGCTTTGTGATGTCAGGATCGGGGTCCCTGACTTTAGGGGCCAACGTCCTGACTTTC | CASSFVMSGSGSLTLGANVLTF
- | TRBJ2-7 | - | TRBV4-1 | TGCGCCAGCAGCCAAGTTGTAGGGGTAACTTTCTACGAGCAGTACTTC | CASSQVVGVTFYEQYF
many | TRBJ1-2 | - | TRBV5-1 | TGCGCCAGCAGACCTACAGGGTCCAACTATGGCTACACCTTC | CASRPTGSNYGYTF
many | TRBJ2-2 | - | TRBV20-1 | TGCAGTGGTAGAGAGGGGGGAGGGCCCGGGGAGCTGTTTTTT | CSGREGGGPGELFF
few | TRBJ1-1 | - | TRBV7-9 | TGTGCCAGCAGCTTCATGGGGGAGGCTTTCTTT | CASSFMGEAFF
- | TRBJ2-5 | TRBD1 | TRBV15 | TGTGCCACCCACACCCTAGGGGGCCGGCAAGAGACCCAGTACTTC | CATHTLGGRQETQYF
once | TRBJ2-1 | TRBD2 | TRBV29-1 | TGCAGCGTGAGCGTCGGGACTAGCTCCTACAATGAGCAGTTCTTC | CSVSVGTSSYNEQFF
- | TRBJ2-7 | - | TRBV7-9 | TGTGCCAGCAGCCCCGATTTAGGGGGGGGCGACGAGCAGTACTTC | CASSPDLGGGDEQYF
once | TRBJ2-5 | - | TRBV7-2 | TGTGCCAGCAGCTTAGGAAGCGAGCGGACCCAGTACTTC | CASSLGSERTQYF
- | TRBJ2-1 | TRBD2 | TRBV12-3/TRBV12-4 | TGTGCCAGCAGCCTGGGACTAGCGGGAGGATGGTATGAGCAGTTCTTC | CASSLGLAGGWYEQFF
medium-sized | TRBJ2-7 | - | TRBV27 | TGTGCCAGCGGTCGGACTCTCGAGTCATACGAGCAGTACTTC | CASGRTLESYEQYF
- | TRBJ2-3 | - | TRBV12-3/TRBV12-4 | TGTGCCAGCAGTTTGGGTGGGGGGCTTGTCCTCACAGATACGCAGTATTTT | CASSLGGGLVLTDTQYF
- | TRBJ2-3 | - | TRBV20-1 | TGCAGTGCTGAAATGGACCAACCTAGCACAGATACGCAGTATTTT | CSAEMDQPSTDTQYF
few | TRBJ1-5 | - | TRBV7-9 | TGTGCCAGCAGCTTAGGGAATGCACAGGGATTTGATCAGCCCCAGCATTTT | CASSLGNAQGFDQPQHF
- | TRBJ1-4 | - | TRBV4-1 | TGCGCCAGCAGCCAAGGCGGAAGGTCACTGTTTTTT | CASSQGGRSLFF
- | TRBJ2-1 | - | TRBV7-9 | TGTGCCAGCAGCAAAAGTGAAAATGAGCAGTTCTTC | CASSKSENEQFF
- | TRBJ2-7 | - | TRBV30 | TGTGCCTGGAAAATGTTCGCGGGCCCCGGAGAGCAGTACTTC | CAWKMFAGPGEQYF
few | TRBJ2-3 | - | TRBV6-4 | TGTGCCAGCAGTGATCGCGGGGGCACAGATACGCAGTATTTT | CASSDRGGTDTQYF
- | TRBJ1-1 | - | TRBV10-3 | TGTGCCATCAGTGAGGGCGCGGCCAGTATGAACACTGAAGCTTTCTTT | CAISEGAASMNTEAFF
- | TRBJ1-2 | - | TRBV29-1 | TGCAGCGTTGAGGCCAGGGCTTCCTATGGCTACACCTTC | CSVEARASYGYTF
once | TRBJ1-1 | TRBD1 | TRBV20-1 | TGCAGTGCTAGAGAGACTTCAACAGGGGTGAACACTGAAGCTTTCTTT | CSARETSTGVNTEAFF
- | TRBJ2-2 | TRBD2 | TRBV3-1 | TGTGCCAGCAGCCAAGGGCTAGCGGGAGTAGTCGGGGAGCTGTTTTTT | CASSQGLAGVVGELFF
many | TRBJ2-1 | - | TRBV20-1 | TGCAGTGCTAGAGATCGCAATGAGCAGTTCTTC | CSARDRNEQFF
- | TRBJ2-7 | - | TRBV5-1 | TGCGCCAGCAGCGGCGACTATCAGCAGTACTTC | CASSGDYQQYF
many | TRBJ2-2 | TRBD2 | TRBV20-1 | TGCAGTGCTAGGAGACTAGCGGACCACCACGCGAACACCGGGGAGCTGTTTTTT | CSARRLADHHANTGELFF
- | TRBJ2-7 | TRBD2 | TRBV15 | TGTGCCACCAGCAGAGAGGGCGGGACTAGCCTCTACGAGCAGTACTTC | CATSREGGTSLYEQYF
- | TRBJ2-3 | TRBD2 | TRBV20-1 | TGCAGTGCTTCCGGGACTAGCGGACCCACAGATACGCAGTATTTT | CSASGTSGPTDTQYF
few | TRBJ2-5 | TRBD2 | TRBV20-1 | TGCAGTGCTAGAGTTGCGGGGGGGCTTGAGACCCAGTACTTC | CSARVAGGLETQYF
- | TRBJ2-3 | - | TRBV5-1 | TGCGCCAGCAGCTTGGCCGGCTGGAGCACAGATACGCAGTATTTT | CASSLAGWSTDTQYF
- | TRBJ1-6 | - | TRBV30 | TGTGCCTGGAGTGAAGGTGTTGGCCTTAATTCACCCCTCCACTTT | CAWSEGVGLNSPLHF
- | TRBJ2-3 | - | TRBV5-1 | TGCGCCAGCAGCTCGCGTTCTAGCGCCAGCACAGATACGCAGTATTTT | CASSSRSSASTDTQYF
many | TRBJ1-1 | - | TRBV27 | TGTGCCAGCAGTTTCAGGGCAGGGCTCACTGAAGCTTTCTTT | CASSFRAGLTEAFF
few | TRBJ1-1 | - | TRBV5-1 | TGCGCCAGCAGCTCACCAGGGACTGAAGCTTTCTTT | CASSSPGTEAFF
- | TRBJ1-1 | - | TRBV11-2 | TGTGCCAGCAGCTTAGCCCGGCCGGAGGGTCTAAACACTGAAGCTTTCTTT | CASSLARPEGLNTEAFF
- | TRBJ2-5 | TRBD2 | TRBV29-1 | TGCAGCGTTGAGGAGCGGGGGGACGTGCTGGAGACCCAGTACTTC | CSVEERGDVLETQYF
once | TRBJ2-7 | TRBD2 | TRBV20-1 | TGCAGTGCTAGAGATCATGGTAGCGGGGAGATCTACGAGCAGTACTTC | CSARDHGSGEIYEQYF
- | TRBJ1-2 | - | TRBV3-1 | TGTGCCAGCAGCTCCAATATCCCTCCCTATGGCTACACCTTC | CASSSNIPPYGYTF
- | TRBJ2-5 | TRBD2 | TRBV7-6 | TGTGCCAGCAGCCCCGCCGGGACTAGCGGTGGGACCCAGTACTTC | CASSPAGTSGGTQYF
few | TRBJ2-3 | TRBD2 | TRBV10-2 | TGCGCCAGCAGTGAGTGGGCTAGCGGGAGTCGCTATACGCAGTATTTT | CASSEWASGSRYTQYF
many | TRBJ2-1 | - | TRBV12-3/TRBV12-4 | TGTGCCAGCAGTTTAGAAAACAGACTAGGCGCCAATGAGGAGCAGTTCTTC | CASSLENRLGANEEQFF